The source of this T cell receptor (beta chain) is a study of beta chain features in type 1 diabetes. Germline CDR1 SGHTA, CDR2 FQGNSA. The CDR3 runs 13 residues. V lost 1 base and J lost 0, with 1 base in between. Sequencing targeted expressed TCRB transcripts, as all isolated RNA had been reverse transcribed. TCRdb keeps only in-frame clones here, not all; method: immunoSEQ multiplex PCR. The sample carries 300,000 to 350,000 clones, 8% recorded once. In this sample, this clone turned up a few times. Material for sequencing was central memory CD4+ T cells from blood. The receptor's source is a woman under 30 in good health. J is TRBJ2-4 and V is TRBV7-2; D is ambiguous. CDR3 amino acids: CASSLEAKNIQYF. The CDR3 coding sequence is TGTGCCAGCAGCTTAGAAGCCAAAAACATTCAGTACTTC.